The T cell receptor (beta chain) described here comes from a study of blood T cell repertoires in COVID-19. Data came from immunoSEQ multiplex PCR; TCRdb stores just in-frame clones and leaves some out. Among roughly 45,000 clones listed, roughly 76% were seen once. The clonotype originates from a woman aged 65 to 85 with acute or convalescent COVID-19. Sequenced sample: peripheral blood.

CDR3 region: CASSRSGTSGGAALHF. The DNA for the CDR3 is TGCGCCAGCAGCCGGAGCGGGACCTCCGGAGGGGCGGCCCTCCACTTT. The chain employs TRBV5-1 and TRBJ1-6; D is perhaps TRBD1 (5 bases). Deletions cut 4 bases from V and 14 bases from J, with 25 bases between. Germline CDR1 SGHRS, CDR2 YFSETQ. CDR3 length: 16 residues.